This TCR beta chain was profiled in a study of T-cell reconstitution after alpha-beta-depleted transplantation in children (TCRdb year 2016). For the study in its entirety: The study quantitatively tracked T-cell immune reconstitution after TCRalphabeta/CD19-depleted allogeneic hematopoietic cell transplantation in children using TCR repertoire profiling. Paper-wide results and their limitations: In some patients, the high TCRbeta diversity seen at day 60 was put down to recipient T cells and intrathymic progenitors that had survived conditioning. The apparently early alphabetaT-cell count recovery about two months after transplant was reportedly dependent on only several hundred rapidly expanded clones derived from non-depleted graft cells. The frequencies of hyperexpanded clones fell over the following months, and after one year, T-cell counts and TCRbeta diversity were mostly attributed to newly produced T cells.

This specimen's treatment or condition label, interpreted: allogeneic hematopoietic cell transplantation with graft depleted of TCRalphabeta T cells and CD19 B cells. Transplant recipients were children who received TCRalphabeta/CD19-depleted allogeneic hematopoietic cell grafts. Library creation used PCR. Data came from an Illumina HiSeq 2500. To normalize quantification of the TCRbeta repertoire, the TCR libraries were built with molecular barcoding that relied on unique molecular identifiers. The public reads were quality trimmed at Q25 with fastp and then assembled into clones with MiXCR by TCRdb, keeping productive beta chains. CDR3 protein sequences are deduplicated, and each keeps its most common genes and DNA. Counted in this sample were around 800,000 distinct CDR3 sequences; about 15% of them appeared once. The ten largest clones represent approximately 5% of the sample. A note on this clonotype: There is no known antigen for this receptor. Within one base of it there is no much larger clone, and no base qualities were kept.

CDR1 and CDR2, looked up from the germline V gene (reference sequence), are LNHDA and SQIVND. The CDR3 numbers 17 residues from cysteine through phenylalanine. The kept DNA is CDR3 alone, 51 bases in frame from the first base. V was cut back by 6 bases and J by 11 bases, leaving a gap of 26 bases between them. The chain is made from TRBV19 and TRBJ1-6; the D gene assignment is ambiguous. The sequenced sample was PBMCs, mostly from graft donor cells, obtained 360 days after TCRalphabeta/CD19-depleted stem cell transplant. The sequence came from a male patient under 18 who had a stem cell transplant for acute lymphoblastic leukemia, so the T cells may come from the graft donor. The CDR3 protein is CASRRTTRTGAVPPLHF. In nucleotides, the sequence is TGTGCCAGTAGGAGGACGACTCGGACGGGCGCGGTTCCACCCCTCCACTTT.